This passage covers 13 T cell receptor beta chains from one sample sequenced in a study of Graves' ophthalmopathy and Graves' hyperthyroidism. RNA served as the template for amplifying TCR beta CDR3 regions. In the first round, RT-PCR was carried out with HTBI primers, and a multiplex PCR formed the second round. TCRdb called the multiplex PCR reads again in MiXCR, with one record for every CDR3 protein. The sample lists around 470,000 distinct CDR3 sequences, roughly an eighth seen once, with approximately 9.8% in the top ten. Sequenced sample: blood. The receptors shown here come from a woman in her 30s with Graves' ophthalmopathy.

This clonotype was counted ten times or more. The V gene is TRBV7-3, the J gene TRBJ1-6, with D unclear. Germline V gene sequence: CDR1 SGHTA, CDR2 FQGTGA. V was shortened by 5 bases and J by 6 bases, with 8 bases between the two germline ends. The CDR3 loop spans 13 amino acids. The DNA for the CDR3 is TGTGCCAGCAGCCTGAAGGTTAATTCACCCCTCCACTTT. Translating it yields CASSLKVNSPLHF.

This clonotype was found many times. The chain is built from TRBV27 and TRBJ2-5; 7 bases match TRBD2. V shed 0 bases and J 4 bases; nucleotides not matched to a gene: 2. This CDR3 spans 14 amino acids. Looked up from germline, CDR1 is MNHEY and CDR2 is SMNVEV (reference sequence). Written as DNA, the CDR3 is TGTGCCAGCAGTTTATCGGGCGGGGGAGAGACCCAGTACTTC. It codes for CASSLSGGGETQYF.

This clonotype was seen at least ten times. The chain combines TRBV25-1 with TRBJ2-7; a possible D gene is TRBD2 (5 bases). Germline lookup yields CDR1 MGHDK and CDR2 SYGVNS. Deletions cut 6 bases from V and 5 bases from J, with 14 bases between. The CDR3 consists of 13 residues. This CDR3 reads CASRESGTDEQYF. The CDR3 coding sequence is TGTGCCAGCAGGGAGTCGGGAACCGACGAGCAGTACTTC.

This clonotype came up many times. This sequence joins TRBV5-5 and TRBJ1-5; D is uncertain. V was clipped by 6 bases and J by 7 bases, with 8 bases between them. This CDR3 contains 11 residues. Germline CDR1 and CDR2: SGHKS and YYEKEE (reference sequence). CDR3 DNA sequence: TGTGCCAGCAACCTGGGACAGCCCCAGCATTTT. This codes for CASNLGQPQHF.

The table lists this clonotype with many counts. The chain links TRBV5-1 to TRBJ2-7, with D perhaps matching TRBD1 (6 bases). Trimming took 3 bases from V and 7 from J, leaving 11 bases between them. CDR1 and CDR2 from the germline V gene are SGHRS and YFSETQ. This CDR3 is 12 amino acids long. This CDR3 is CASSSTGSEQYF. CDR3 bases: TGCGCCAGCAGCTCCACAGGGTCGGAGCAGTACTTC.

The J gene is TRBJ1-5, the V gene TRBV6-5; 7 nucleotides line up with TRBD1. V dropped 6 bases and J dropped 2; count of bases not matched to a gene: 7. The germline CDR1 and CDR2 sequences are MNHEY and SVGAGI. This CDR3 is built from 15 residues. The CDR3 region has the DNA TGTGCCAGCAGCTACAACAGGGGCGGCAATCAGCCCCAGCATTTT. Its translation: CASSYNRGGNQPQHF.

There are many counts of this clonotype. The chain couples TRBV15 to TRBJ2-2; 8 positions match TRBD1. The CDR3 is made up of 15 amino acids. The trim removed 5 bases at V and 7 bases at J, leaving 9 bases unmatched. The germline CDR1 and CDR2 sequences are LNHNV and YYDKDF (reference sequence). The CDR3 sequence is CATSYRSGGIGELFF. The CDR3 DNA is TGTGCCACCAGCTATCGGTCAGGGGGCATCGGGGAGCTGTTTTTT. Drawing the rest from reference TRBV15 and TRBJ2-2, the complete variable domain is DAMVIQNPRYQVTQFGKPVTLSCSQTLNHNVMYWYQQKSSQAPKLLFHYYDKDFNNEADTPDNFQSRRPNTSFCFLDIRSPGLGDTAMYLCATSYRSGGIGELFFGEGSRLTVL.

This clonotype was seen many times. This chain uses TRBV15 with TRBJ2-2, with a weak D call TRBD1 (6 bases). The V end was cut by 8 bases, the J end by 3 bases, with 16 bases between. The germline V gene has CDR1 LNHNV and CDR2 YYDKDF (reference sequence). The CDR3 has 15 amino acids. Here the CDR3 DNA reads TGTGCCACCCGACGACAGGATTTGGACACCGGGGAGCTGTTTTTT. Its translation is CATRRQDLDTGELFF. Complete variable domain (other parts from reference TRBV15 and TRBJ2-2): DAMVIQNPRYQVTQFGKPVTLSCSQTLNHNVMYWYQQKSSQAPKLLFHYYDKDFNNEADTPDNFQSRRPNTSFCFLDIRSPGLGDTAMYLCATRRQDLDTGELFFGEGSRLTVL.

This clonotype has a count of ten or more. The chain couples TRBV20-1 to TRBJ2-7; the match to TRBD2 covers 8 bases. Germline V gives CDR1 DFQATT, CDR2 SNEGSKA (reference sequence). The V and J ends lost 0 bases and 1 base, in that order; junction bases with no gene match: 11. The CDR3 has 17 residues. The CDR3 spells CSAREAAGSGDSYEQYF. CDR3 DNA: TGCAGTGCTAGAGAGGCCGCGGGTAGCGGGGATTCCTACGAGCAGTACTTC.

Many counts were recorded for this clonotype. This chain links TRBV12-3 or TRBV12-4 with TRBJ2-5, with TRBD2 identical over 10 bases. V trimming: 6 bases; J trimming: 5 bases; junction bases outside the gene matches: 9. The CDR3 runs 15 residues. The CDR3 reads CASSPQRGGGETQYF. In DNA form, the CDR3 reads TGTGCCAGCAGCCCCCAGCGGGGGGGCGGGGAGACCCAGTACTTC.

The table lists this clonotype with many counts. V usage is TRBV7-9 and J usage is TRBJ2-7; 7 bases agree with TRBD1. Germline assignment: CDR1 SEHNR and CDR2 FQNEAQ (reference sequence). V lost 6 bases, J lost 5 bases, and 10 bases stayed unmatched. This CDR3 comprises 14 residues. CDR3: CASRLTGTANEQYF. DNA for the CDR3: TGTGCCAGCAGACTTACTGGGACAGCAAACGAGCAGTACTTC.

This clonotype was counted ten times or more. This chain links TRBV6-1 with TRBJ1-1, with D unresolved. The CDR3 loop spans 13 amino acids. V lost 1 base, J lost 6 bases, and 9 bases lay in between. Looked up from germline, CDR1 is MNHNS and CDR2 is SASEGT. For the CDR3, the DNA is TGTGCCAGCAGTGAAGGAGACCCCGCTGAAGCTTTCTTT. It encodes CASSEGDPAEAFF.

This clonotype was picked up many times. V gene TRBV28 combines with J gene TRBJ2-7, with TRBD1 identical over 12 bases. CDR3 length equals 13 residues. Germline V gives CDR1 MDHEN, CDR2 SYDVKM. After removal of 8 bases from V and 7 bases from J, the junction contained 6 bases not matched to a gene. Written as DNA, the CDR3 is TGTGCCAGCCGGGACAGGGGGCCGTGGGAGCAGTACTTC. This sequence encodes CASRDRGPWEQYF.